A single sample gave rise to the 20 T cell receptor beta chains below, sequenced in a study of blood T cell repertoires in COVID-19. TCRdb's table, derived via immunoSEQ multiplex PCR, lists solely in-frame clones and lacks some. The repertoire holds 490,000 or so clones, with 88% as singletons. Sequencing input: PBMCs or T cells enriched from blood (not recorded which). Receptors originate from a middle-aged woman who had recovered from COVID-19.

CDR3 DNA sequence: TGTGCCAGCAGCCAACGACAGGGACGGGGGGGCTACACCTTC. Residues: CASSQRQGRGGYTF. This chain links TRBV3-1 (or the pseudogene TRBV3-2) with TRBJ1-2; TRBD1 matches at 7 bases. Germline CDR1 is LGHDT and CDR2 is YNNKEL (reference sequence). This CDR3 comprises 14 residues. Trimming took 2 bases from V and 8 from J; bases not matched to a gene: 8.

The rearrangement joins TRBV21-1 to TRBJ2-1; the D call of TRBD2 is as the table states it, not checked on the DNA. TRBV21-1 is termed a pseudogene. This CDR3 region has 17 residues. CDR3 loop: CASPRPDLAGGVNEQFF. The CDR3 coding sequence is TGTGCCAGCCCAAGGCCCGATTTAGCGGGAGGGGTCAATGAGCAGTTCTTC.

The rearrangement uses TRBV24-1 and TRBJ2-3; 7 bases line up with TRBD2. The CDR3 extends over 14 amino acids. V was pared by 4 bases and J by 1 base, with 1 base of the junction left unmatched. Germline loops: CDR1 KGHDR, CDR2 SFDVKD. CDR3 sequence reads: CATSETSGTDTQYF. In DNA form, the CDR3 reads TGTGCCACCAGTGAAACTAGCGGCACAGATACGCAGTATTTT.

The chain is built from TRBV4-1 and TRBJ2-5, with a tentative D call TRBD2 (6 bases). Per germline, CDR1 MGHRA and CDR2 YSYEKL. The CDR3 sequence is 16 residues long. Trimming shortened V by 0 bases and J by 7 bases, and 18 bases separated the two germline ends. The CDR3 loop is CASSQEGRLGGGTQYF. The CDR3, as DNA: TGCGCCAGCAGCCAAGAGGGGCGACTAGGTGGGGGGACCCAGTACTTC.

The chain carries TRBV4-3 and TRBJ2-1; maybe TRBD1 (6 bases). Germline lookup yields CDR1 LGHNA and CDR2 YSLEER. The CDR3 length is 15 residues. V was pared by 3 bases and J by 6 bases, with 15 bases between. CDR3 in DNA: TGCGCCAGCAGCCAGGAACGACAGGTCATCAATGAGCAGTTCTTC. Encoded protein: CASSQERQVINEQFF.

The chain joins TRBV7-2 to TRBJ2-7; possibly TRBD2 for D (7 bases). CDR1 is SGHTA and CDR2 is FQGNSA in the germline V gene. The CDR3 sequence is 15 residues long. Trimming removed 3 bases at V and 4 bases at J, with 16 bases between. CDR3 in amino acids: CASSFGGAASYEQYF. CDR3 bases: TGTGCCAGCAGCTTTGGGGGGGCCGCTTCGTACGAGCAGTACTTC.

The V and J genes are TRBV7-2 and TRBJ2-7, with 9 bases matching TRBD1. V lost 6 bases and J lost 2; bases outside the gene matches: 8. CDR1 is SGHTA and CDR2 is FQGNSA in the germline V gene. The CDR3 runs 15 residues. CDR3 sequence: CASSITGTGTYEQYF. The CDR3 DNA is TGTGCCAGCAGTATTACCGGGACAGGGACCTACGAGCAGTACTTC.

The chain carries TRBV24-1 and TRBJ2-5; 7 positions match TRBD1. Trimming cost V 1 base and J 2 bases; bases outside gene matches: 6. The CDR3 is 16 amino acids. Germline CDR1 and CDR2: KGHDR and SFDVKD. CDR3 in DNA: TGTGCCACCAGTGATTTCTCACACAGGGGTCAAGAGACCCAGTACTTC. This gives the protein CATSDFSHRGQETQYF.

This clone was picked up one time. J is TRBJ2-1 and V is TRBV20-1; TRBD1 is a possible D gene (5 bases). This CDR3 has 14 amino acids. From germline, CDR1 is DFQATT and CDR2 SNEGSKA (reference sequence). With 3 bases removed from V and 4 bases from J, the gap between germline ends came to 13 bases. In DNA, the CDR3 is TGCAGTGCTAGTGAGCAGGGCCCGTACAATGAGCAGTTCTTC. It yields the protein CSASEQGPYNEQFF.

This clone was found a few times. The chain combines TRBV27 with TRBJ2-2, with 9 bases aligning to TRBD2. CDR1 MNHEY and CDR2 SMNVEV come from the germline V gene (reference sequence). CDR3 length equals 14 residues. Losses at the gene ends were 10 bases for V and 2 bases for J; bases not matched to a gene: 5. The CDR3 region has the DNA TGTGCCACCTGTAGCGGGAGCAACACCGGGGAGCTGTTTTTT. Its translation is CATCSGSNTGELFF.

The rearrangement uses TRBV6-5 and TRBJ2-1, with D perhaps matching TRBD1 (5 bases). Germline lookup yields CDR1 MNHEY and CDR2 SVGAGI. V dropped 8 bases and J dropped 6 bases, with 17 bases sitting between them. The CDR3 extends over 14 amino acids. The CDR3 reads CASWGRLRANEQFF. The CDR3 DNA reads as TGTGCCAGCTGGGGCAGACTCCGGGCCAATGAGCAGTTCTTC.

The chain employs TRBV18 and TRBJ1-1; tentatively, D is TRBD1 (6 bases). Between the trimmed V and J ends, which lost 4 bases and 0 bases, there was a span of 15 bases. The CDR3 sequence is 16 residues long. The germline gives CDR1 KGHSH, CDR2 LQKENI. The CDR3 DNA is TGTGCCAGCTCACGTACTTTGGACAGCCTGAACACTGAAGCTTTCTTT. It is translated as CASSRTLDSLNTEAFF.

This rearrangement joins TRBV27 to TRBJ2-7, with a tentative D call TRBD2 (5 bases). The V end lost 3 bases, the J end lost 3 bases, and 12 bases lay between the germline ends. Germline assignment: CDR1 MNHEY and CDR2 SMNVEV (reference sequence). This CDR3 is built from 14 residues. DNA for the CDR3: TGTGCCAGCAGTTTGAGGGCAGCAAGCTACGAGCAGTACTTC. It codes for CASSLRAASYEQYF.

The J gene is TRBJ1-2, the V gene TRBV2; D perhaps matches TRBD1 (6 bases). Trimming cost V 8 bases and J 2 bases, with 12 bases left between them. This CDR3 region has 13 residues. Germline V CDR1 and CDR2: SNHLY, FYNNEI. CDR3 in amino acids: CASSRDINYGYTF. CDR3 sequence (DNA): TGTGCCAGCTCTAGGGACATCAACTATGGCTACACCTTC.

The chain employs TRBV5-5 and TRBJ1-5; D not certain. Trimming left V 1 base short and J 0 bases short, with 5 bases between. The CDR3 has 14 amino acids. Germline V gene lookup returns CDR1 SGHKS and CDR2 YYEKEE (reference sequence). The CDR3 is CASSLRVSNQPQHF. The CDR3 DNA follows: TGTGCCAGCAGCTTGAGAGTTAGCAATCAGCCCCAGCATTTT.

The chain has TRBV7-9 and TRBJ1-4; D not certain. The CDR3 has 15 amino acids. Trimming shortened V by 5 bases and J by 3 bases, and 13 bases separated the two germline ends. Germline V gene lookup returns CDR1 SEHNR and CDR2 FQNEAQ (reference sequence). The CDR3 sequence is CASSHTRGPNEKLFF. The CDR3 DNA reads TGTGCCAGCAGCCACACAAGAGGTCCTAATGAAAAACTGTTTTTT. The full variable domain, completed using reference TRBV7-9 and TRBJ1-4, is DTGVSQNPRHKITKRGQNVTFRCDPISEHNRLYWYRQTLGQGPEFLTYFQNEAQLEKSRLLSDRFSAERPKGSFSTLEIQRTEQGDSAMYLCASSHTRGPNEKLFFGSGTQLSVL.

This clone was recorded once. V usage is TRBV23-1 and J usage is TRBJ2-2; 12 positions match TRBD1. TRBV23-1 is placed among ORFs of uncertain function. The length of the CDR3 is 18 residues. V gave up 7 bases and J gave up 4 bases; unmatched junction bases: 13. CDR3 amino acids: CASNPAGTGGAGTGELFF. The CDR3 DNA follows: TGCGCCAGCAATCCGGCCGGGACAGGGGGCGCCGGCACCGGGGAGCTGTTTTTT.

This sequence joins TRBV18 and TRBJ2-1, with TRBD2 as a possible D gene (5 bases). This CDR3 is built from 13 residues. The V end lost 3 bases, the J end lost 7 bases, and 10 bases lay between the germline ends. CDR1 and CDR2 from the germline V gene are KGHSH and LQKENI. The CDR3 loop reads CASSPTRGNEQFF. The CDR3, as DNA: TGTGCCAGCTCACCTACCAGAGGGAATGAGCAGTTCTTC.

This clone was detected only once. The chain employs TRBV2 and TRBJ1-2; 7 nucleotides line up with TRBD1. Germline V CDR1 and CDR2: SNHLY, FYNNEI. Trimming took 3 bases from V and 1 from J; bases not matched to a gene: 2. This CDR3 is built from 14 residues. CDR3 amino acids: CASSDQGVNYGYTF. For the CDR3, the DNA is TGTGCCAGCAGTGACCAGGGGGTTAACTATGGCTACACCTTC.

The V call is TRBV23-1, the J call TRBJ2-1, with 11 bases lining up with TRBD2. TRBV23-1 is marked as an open reading frame, function uncertain. CDR3 length: 17 residues. The ends lost 0 bases at V and 5 bases at J; junction bases unmatched: 6. The CDR3: CASSQSLIAGGNNEQFF. The CDR3 region has the DNA TGCGCCAGCAGTCAATCGCTAATAGCGGGAGGGAACAATGAGCAGTTCTTC.